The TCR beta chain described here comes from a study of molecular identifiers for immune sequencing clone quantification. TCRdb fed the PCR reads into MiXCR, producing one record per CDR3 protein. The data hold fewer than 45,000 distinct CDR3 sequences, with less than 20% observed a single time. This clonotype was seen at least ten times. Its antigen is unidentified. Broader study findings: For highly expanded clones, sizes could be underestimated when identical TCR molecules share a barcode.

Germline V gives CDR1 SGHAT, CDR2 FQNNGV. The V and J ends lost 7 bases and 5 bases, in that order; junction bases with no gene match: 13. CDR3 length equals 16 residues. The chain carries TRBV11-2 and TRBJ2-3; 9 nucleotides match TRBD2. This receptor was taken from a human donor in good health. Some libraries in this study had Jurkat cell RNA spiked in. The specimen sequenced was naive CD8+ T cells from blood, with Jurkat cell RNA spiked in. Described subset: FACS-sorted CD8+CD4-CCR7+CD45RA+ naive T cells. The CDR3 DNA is TGTGCCAGCACCCGACAGGTTAGCGGGAGCCAAGATACGCAGTATTTT. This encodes CASTRQVSGSQDTQYF.